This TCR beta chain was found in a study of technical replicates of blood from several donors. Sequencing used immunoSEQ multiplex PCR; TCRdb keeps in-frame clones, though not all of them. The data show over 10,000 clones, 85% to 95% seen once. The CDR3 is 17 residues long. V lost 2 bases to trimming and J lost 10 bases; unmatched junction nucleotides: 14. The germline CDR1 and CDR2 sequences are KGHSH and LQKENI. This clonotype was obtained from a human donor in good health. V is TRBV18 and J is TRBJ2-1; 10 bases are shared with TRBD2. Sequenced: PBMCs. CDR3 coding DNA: TGTGCCAGCTCACCAGGGACTAGCGCGGTGGGGATGGGAGAGCAGTTCTTC. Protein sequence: CASSPGTSAVGMGEQFF. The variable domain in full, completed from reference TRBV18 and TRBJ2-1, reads NAGVMQNPRHLVRRRGQEARLRCSPMKGHSHVYWYRQLPEEGLKFMVYLQKENIIDESGMPKERFSAEFPKEGPSILRIQQVVRGDSAAYFCASSPGTSAVGMGEQFFGPGTRLTVL.